The 23 T cell receptor beta chains presented below share a single source sample, sequenced in a study of blood T cells in healthy people across ages. Then a second PCR, running roughly 7 to 11 cycles, was carried out with a sample-barcoded 5' primer and a J-beta primer mix. TCRdb processed the 5' RACE reads anew with MiXCR; each CDR3 protein has one entry. The sample consists of some 760,000 distinct CDR3 sequences, 25% of them appearing once. This sample was also put to use in a study of T cells of mothers and their children.

Material: blood. These receptors were collected from a boy aged 5 to 17 in good health.

The V gene is TRBV28, the J gene TRBJ2-7; D not certain. Germline assignment: CDR1 MDHEN and CDR2 SYDVKM. V lost 6 bases and J 2 bases, leaving 8 bases between the germline ends. CDR3 length: 12 residues. CDR3 nucleotides: TGTGCCAGCAGCAAAAATACCTACGAGCAGTACTTC. This sequence encodes CASSKNTYEQYF.

A word on this clonotype: Germline is not matched at one junction end, which may reflect a read error. V and J are TRBV6-5 and TRBJ2-7; a weak D match, TRBD1 (5 bases). The CDR3 loop spans 17 amino acids. Germline assignment: CDR1 MNHEY and CDR2 SVGAGI. The DNA of the CDR3 is TGTGCCGGCAGTTCCAACCCGTTCAGGGAAAAGACCTACGAGCAGTACTTC. Protein sequence: CAGSSNPFREKTYEQYF.

This clonotype turned up a few times. V and J are TRBV7-2 and TRBJ2-5; D tentatively reads TRBD1 or TRBD2 (5 bases each). CDR3 length: 16 residues. Looked up from germline, CDR1 is SGHTA and CDR2 is FQGNSA. The V and J ends lost 3 bases and 5 bases respectively, with 19 bases between them. CDR3 in amino acids: CASSLYPGRSTETQYF. The CDR3 DNA is TGTGCCAGCAGCTTGTATCCGGGACGGTCGACGGAGACCCAGTACTTC.

The chain combines TRBV7-2 with TRBJ2-1; the match to TRBD2 covers 8 bases. Germline lookup yields CDR1 SGHTA and CDR2 FQGNSA. Losses at the gene ends were 6 bases for V and 7 bases for J; bases not matched to a gene: 8. The CDR3 length is 14 residues. CDR3 sequence (DNA): TGTGCCAGCAGTCCCGGGGTAGCGGGGAATGAGCAGTTCTTC. It is translated as CASSPGVAGNEQFF.

On this clonotype itself: The CDR3 carries no conserved terminal phenylalanine or tryptophan, so it likely arises from a read error. J is TRBJ1-2 and V is TRBV5-1; no reliable D call. The CDR3 has 14 amino acids. CDR1 and CDR2 from the germline V gene are SGHRS and YFSETQ. V was clipped by 5 bases and J by 4 bases, with 15 bases between them. The CDR3 here is CASSTEGTPYGYTL. CDR3 DNA: TGCGCCAGCAGTACGGAGGGCACCCCCTATGGCTACACCCTC.

This clonotype showed up just a few times. The rearrangement joins TRBV6-1 to TRBJ1-5, with D unclear. The CDR3 extends over 14 amino acids. V lost 4 bases to trimming and J lost 4 bases, with 11 bases between them. CDR1 and CDR2 from the germline V gene are MNHNS and SASEGT. Written as DNA, the CDR3 is TGTGCCAGCAGTGCGCGACCGACAAATCAGCCCCAGCATTTT. Its translation: CASSARPTNQPQHF.

The rearrangement links TRBV7-2 to TRBJ2-5, with 8 bases aligning to TRBD2. CDR3 length equals 15 residues. Germline CDR1 reads SGHTA; CDR2 reads FQGNSA. J gave up 6 bases and V 2 bases, and 8 bases lay outside the gene matches. CDR3 DNA: TGTGCCAGCAGCTTACTATCGGGGGGGGGTAAGACCCAGTACTTC. This sequence encodes CASSLLSGGGKTQYF.

This clonotype was detected only a few times. The chain links TRBV27 to TRBJ1-4; 9 bases are shared with TRBD1. The V gene end was trimmed by 10 bases and the J gene end by 0 bases; junction bases not matched to a gene: 3. CDR1 and CDR2 (germline): MNHEY, SMNVEV (reference sequence). The length of the CDR3 is 14 residues. In nucleotides, the CDR3 is TGTGCCACCCGACAGGGGGCAACTAATGAAAAACTGTTTTTT. This translates into CATRQGATNEKLFF.

The chain links TRBV20-1 to TRBJ1-5, with 7 bases identical to TRBD1. In germline, CDR1 is DFQATT, CDR2 SNEGSKA (reference sequence). The CDR3 loop spans 15 amino acids. V shed 5 bases, J shed 0 bases, and the junction held 7 bases outside the gene matches. The CDR3 DNA follows: TGCAGTGCTTTACGACAGGGTGCTAGCAATCAGCCCCAGCATTTT. It is translated as CSALRQGASNQPQHF.

This clonotype has a single count. The chain joins TRBV2 to TRBJ1-5; D may be TRBD1 (5 bases). V was shortened by 3 bases and J by 4 bases, with 10 bases between the two germline ends. This CDR3 spans 14 amino acids. Germline V CDR1 and CDR2: SNHLY, FYNNEI. This CDR3 reads CASSEQGMNQPQHF. The CDR3 DNA sequence: TGTGCCAGCAGTGAGCAGGGTATGAATCAGCCCCAGCATTTT.

The J gene is TRBJ1-5, the V gene TRBV20-1; D is possibly TRBD1 (6 bases). This CDR3 contains 16 residues. The V end lost 4 bases, the J end lost 3 bases, and 19 bases lay between the germline ends. Germline values: CDR1 DFQATT, CDR2 SNEGSKA (reference sequence). Here the CDR3 DNA reads TGCAGTGCTACATTAGCCAAACAGGGTACCAATCAGCCCCAGCATTTT. This gives the protein CSATLAKQGTNQPQHF.

CDR3 bases: TGCGCCAGCAGACAACCTGGACGGACTGGAGAGACCCAGTACTTC. Translated: CASRQPGRTGETQYF. This chain connects TRBV5-1 to TRBJ2-5, with D possibly matching TRBD2 (5 bases). This CDR3 has 15 amino acids. Per germline, CDR1 SGHRS and CDR2 YFSETQ. Trimming removed 5 bases from V and 4 bases from J, with 18 bases in between.

This clonotype came up a few times. The gene calls are TRBV24-1 and TRBJ2-1, with a possible D match to TRBD2 (6 bases). Trimming took off 0 bases at V and 9 bases at J, with 17 bases between the two ends. CDR1 is KGHDR, CDR2 SFDVKD, per germline. The CDR3 runs to 16 residues. The CDR3 DNA reads TGTGCCACCAGTGATTTGATTCGTGTCGGGACTCGTGAGCAGTTCTTC. It specifies CATSDLIRVGTREQFF.

The V call is TRBV3-1, the J call TRBJ2-7; TRBD2 matches at 8 bases. CDR1 and CDR2 from the germline V gene are LGHDT and YNNKEL (reference sequence). The CDR3 runs 16 residues. V dropped 2 bases and J dropped 6; count of bases not matched to a gene: 12. CDR3 region: CASSQLVTGGPPEQYF. The CDR3, as DNA: TGTGCCAGCAGCCAATTGGTGACGGGAGGGCCGCCCGAGCAGTACTTC.

There are a few counts of this clonotype. The V call is TRBV29-1, the J call TRBJ2-3; 14 nucleotides agree with TRBD2. Germline V gene lookup returns CDR1 SQVTM and CDR2 ANQGSEA. The CDR3 consists of 17 residues. V shed 3 bases, J shed 2 bases, and the junction held 7 bases outside the gene matches. CDR3 in amino acids: CSVDPGLAGAITDTQYF. The CDR3 DNA is TGCAGCGTTGATCCGGGACTAGCGGGGGCCATCACAGATACGCAGTATTTT.

CDR3 in amino acids: CSARAYRGYEQYF. The CDR3 bases are TGCAGTGCTAGAGCGTACAGAGGCTACGAGCAGTACTTC. This chain links TRBV20-1 with TRBJ2-7; no reliable D call. Germline V CDR1 and CDR2: DFQATT, SNEGSKA (reference sequence). This CDR3 region has 13 residues. Between the trimmed V and J ends, which lost 1 base and 3 bases, there was a span of 10 bases.

This clonotype was picked up a small number of times. The chain links TRBV27 to TRBJ2-6; D gene ambiguous. The CDR3 runs 15 residues. Trimming cost V 3 bases and J 6 bases, with 12 bases left between them. Germline CDR1 reads MNHEY; CDR2 reads SMNVEV (reference sequence). CDR3 loop: CASSFRMGSANVLTF. In DNA, the CDR3 is TGTGCCAGCAGTTTTCGTATGGGTTCGGCCAACGTCCTGACTTTC. The full variable domain, completed using reference TRBV27 and TRBJ2-6, is EAQVTQNPRYLITVTGKKLTVTCSQNMNHEYMSWYRQDPGLGLRQIYYSMNVEVTDKGDVPEGYKVSRKEKRNFPLILESPSPNQTSLYFCASSFRMGSANVLTFGAGSRLTVL.

This clonotype appeared many times. The chain links TRBV4-3 to TRBJ2-1; tentative D call: TRBD1 (6 bases). Germline CDR1 reads LGHNA; CDR2 reads YSLEER. This CDR3 contains 15 residues. V shed 0 bases and J shed 10 bases, with 16 bases lying between them. CDR3 sequence: CASSQDRGFRGEQFF. The CDR3 region has the DNA TGCGCCAGCAGCCAAGATAGGGGGTTCCGTGGGGAGCAGTTCTTC.

DNA for the CDR3: TGTGCCGGTAAAAGAAGGGATACCAATCAGCCCCAGCATTTT. Amino acid sequence: CAGKRRDTNQPQHF. The chain uses TRBV19 and TRBJ1-5; no definite D call. V was pared by 11 bases and J by 3 bases, with 17 bases between. The CDR3 consists of 14 residues. Germline V gives CDR1 LNHDA, CDR2 SQIVND (reference sequence).

A few counts support this clonotype. The CDR3 loop reads CSVRQGDYEQYF. The CDR3 nucleotides are TGCAGCGTCCGACAGGGCGACTACGAGCAGTACTTC. The chain recombines TRBV29-1 with TRBJ2-1; TRBD1 matches 7 bases. The J call could be wrong; TRBJ2-7 is a better fit for the DNA end. The CDR3 is 12 residues long. In germline, CDR1 is SQVTM, CDR2 ANQGSEA.

The J gene is TRBJ2-5, the V gene TRBV3-1; D not resolved. This CDR3 contains 14 residues. With 2 bases removed from V and 3 bases from J, the gap between germline ends came to 10 bases. In germline, CDR1 is LGHDT, CDR2 YNNKEL (reference sequence). Written as DNA, the CDR3 is TGTGCCAGCAGCCAATTTGCAGTGGAAGAGACCCAGTACTTC. This encodes CASSQFAVEETQYF.

The V gene is TRBV5-1, the J gene TRBJ1-1; D not certain. Germline CDR1 SGHRS, CDR2 YFSETQ. The ends were cut back, 5 bases at V and 4 bases at J, with 15 bases in the middle. This CDR3 has 14 amino acids. CDR3 in amino acids: CASSFNPGSTEAFF. The CDR3 DNA reads TGCGCCAGCAGTTTCAACCCCGGAAGCACTGAAGCTTTCTTT.

This clonotype has just a few counts. V gene TRBV4-3 combines with J gene TRBJ2-5, with TRBD2 matching over 8 bases. The CDR3 spans 16 residues. After removal of 2 bases from V and 5 bases from J, the junction contained 10 bases not matched to a gene. The germline CDR1 and CDR2 sequences are LGHNA and YSLEER. The CDR3 coding sequence is TGCGCCAGCAGCCAAACCCGGGGGGGTTCGTGGGAGACCCAGTACTTC. Residues: CASSQTRGGSWETQYF.